This TCR beta chain derives from a study of CD8+CD57+ T cells in acquired aplastic anemia. Study at large: The mean DNA yield obtained from sorted CD4+ and CD8+ cells came to approximately 3.2 ug. Study conclusions and caveats: Researchers report that twenty-nine CD8+ CDR3 sequences appeared in both patients and controls.

The authors sequenced patients whose flow cytometry had shown CD8+CD57+ cell expansion. Severe acquired aplastic anemia was present in all patients. This clonotype appeared many times. The antigen is unknown. According to the study, genomic DNA was the template for TCR beta VDJ and CDR3 profiling. TCRdb reprocessed the reads with MiXCR, giving one entry per CDR3 protein. The sample lists roughly 240,000 distinct CDR3 sequences, 47% occurring once. The sequenced material came from sorted CD4+, CD8+, or CD8+CD57+ T cells (not recorded which) from PBMCs. The receptor was derived from a human donor with aplastic anemia.

The CDR3 protein is CASYSPVGGSYEQYF. The DNA of the CDR3 is TGTGCCAGCTACTCACCGGTGGGAGGGTCCTACGAGCAGTACTTC. The gene calls are TRBV7-2 and TRBJ2-7; 7 bases are shared with TRBD2. The junction had 11 bases not matched to a gene; V was cut back by 8 bases and J by 1 base. The CDR3 sequence is 15 residues long. Germline V gene lookup returns CDR1 SGHTA and CDR2 FQGNSA.